This TCR beta chain is from a study of shared clonotypes between healthy human individuals. On the study more broadly: The cohort comprised two women and a few men. Their ages spanned 18 to 49 years.

Of note for this clone: Antigen unknown.

J gave up 3 bases and V 5 bases, and 5 bases lay outside the gene matches. CDR3 length: 14 amino acids. Germline CDR1 reads SEHNR; CDR2 reads FQNEAQ (reference sequence). It was into CD45RA+ naive and CD45RA-negative memory subsets that the CD4+ cells were split. TCRdb's table, derived via immunoSEQ multiplex PCR, lists solely in-frame clones and lacks some. This table has roughly 2.5 million clones, just over 90% appearing once. General study results and limits: The expectation was that sequencing depth would affect clonotype sharing among donors. Shared clonotypes: roughly 4.5% naive CD4, approximately 3.4% naive CD8, about 2.4% memory CD4, approximately 0.37% memory CD8.

The clonotype originates from a man between 18 and 29 years old in good health. The sequenced sample was naive CD4+ T cells sorted from blood. Subset of the sample: CD45RA+ positively selected. The chain carries TRBV7-9 and TRBJ1-2; 8 bases match TRBD1. This CDR3 is CASSPQGGDYGYTF. CDR3 sequence (DNA): TGTGCCAGCAGCCCACAGGGGGGCGACTATGGCTACACCTTC.